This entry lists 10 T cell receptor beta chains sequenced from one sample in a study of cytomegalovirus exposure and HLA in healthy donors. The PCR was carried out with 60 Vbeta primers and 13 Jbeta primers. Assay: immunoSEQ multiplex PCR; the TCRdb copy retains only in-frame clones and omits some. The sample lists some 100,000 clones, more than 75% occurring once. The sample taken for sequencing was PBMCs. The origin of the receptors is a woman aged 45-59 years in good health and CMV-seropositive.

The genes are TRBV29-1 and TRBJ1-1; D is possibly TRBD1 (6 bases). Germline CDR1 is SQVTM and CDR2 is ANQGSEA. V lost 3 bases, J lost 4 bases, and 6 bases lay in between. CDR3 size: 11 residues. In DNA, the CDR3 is TGCAGCGTTGAGGGGGCCACTGAAGCTTTCTTT. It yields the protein CSVEGATEAFF.

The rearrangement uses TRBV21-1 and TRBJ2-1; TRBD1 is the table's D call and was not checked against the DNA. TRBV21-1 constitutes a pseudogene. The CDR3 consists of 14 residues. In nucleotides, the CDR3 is TGTGCCAGCAGCATACTAGACAGGGCAAGTGAGCAGTTCTTC. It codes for CASSILDRASEQFF.

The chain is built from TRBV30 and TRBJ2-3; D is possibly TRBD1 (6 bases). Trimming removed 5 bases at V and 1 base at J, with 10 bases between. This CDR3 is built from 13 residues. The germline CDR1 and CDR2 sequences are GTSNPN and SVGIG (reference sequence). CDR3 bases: TGTGCCTGGCAGGCAGGGGGCACAGATACGCAGTATTTT. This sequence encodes CAWQAGGTDTQYF.

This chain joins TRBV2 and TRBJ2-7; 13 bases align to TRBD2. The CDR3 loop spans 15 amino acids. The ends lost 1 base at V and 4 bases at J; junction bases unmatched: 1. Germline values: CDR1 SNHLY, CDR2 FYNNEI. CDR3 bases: TGTGCCAGCAGTGAAGGACTAGCGGGAGGTTACGAGCAGTACTTC. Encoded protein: CASSEGLAGGYEQYF.

The CDR3, as DNA: TGCGCCAGCAGCTTGATCGGCTTCCCGACAGTTTTAGCTTCTGAAGCTTTCTTT. The encoded protein is CASSLIGFPTVLASEAFF. The chain joins TRBV5-1 to TRBJ1-1; D might be TRBD1 (5 bases). Looked up from germline, CDR1 is SGHRS and CDR2 is YFSETQ. V gave up 1 base and J gave up 6 bases, with 25 bases separating them. This CDR3 is built from 18 residues.

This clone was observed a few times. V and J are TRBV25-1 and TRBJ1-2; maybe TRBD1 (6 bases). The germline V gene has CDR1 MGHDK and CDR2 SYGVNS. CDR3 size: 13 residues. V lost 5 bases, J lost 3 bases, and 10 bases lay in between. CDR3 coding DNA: TGTGCCAGCAGTACAGGGTCGTACTATGGCTACACCTTC. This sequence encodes CASSTGSYYGYTF.

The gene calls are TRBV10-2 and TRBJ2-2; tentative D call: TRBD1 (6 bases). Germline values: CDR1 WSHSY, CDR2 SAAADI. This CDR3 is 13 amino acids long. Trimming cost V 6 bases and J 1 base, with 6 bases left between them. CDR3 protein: CASRTGNTGELFF. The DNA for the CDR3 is TGCGCCAGCAGGACAGGGAACACCGGGGAGCTGTTTTTT.

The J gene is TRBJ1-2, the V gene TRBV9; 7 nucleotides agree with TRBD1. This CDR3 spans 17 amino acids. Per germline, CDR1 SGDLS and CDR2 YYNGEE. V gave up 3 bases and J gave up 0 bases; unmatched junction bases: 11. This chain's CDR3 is CASSARDSRGANYGYTF. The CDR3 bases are TGTGCCAGCAGCGCCAGGGACAGTAGAGGAGCTAACTATGGCTACACCTTC.

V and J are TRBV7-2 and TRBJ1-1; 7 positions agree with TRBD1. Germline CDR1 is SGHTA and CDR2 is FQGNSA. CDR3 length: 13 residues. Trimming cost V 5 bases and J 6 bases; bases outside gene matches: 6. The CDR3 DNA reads TGTGCCAGCAGCCCAGACAGGGCAGCTGAAGCTTTCTTT. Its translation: CASSPDRAAEAFF.

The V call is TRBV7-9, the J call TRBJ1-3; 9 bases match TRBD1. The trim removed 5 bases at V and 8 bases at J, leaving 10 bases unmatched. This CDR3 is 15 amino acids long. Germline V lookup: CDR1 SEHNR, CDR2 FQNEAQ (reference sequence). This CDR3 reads CASSEDRDREDTIYF. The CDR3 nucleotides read TGTGCCAGCAGCGAAGACCGGGACAGGGAAGACACCATATATTTT. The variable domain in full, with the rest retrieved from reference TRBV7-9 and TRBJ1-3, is DTGVSQNPRHKITKRGQNVTFRCDPISEHNRLYWYRQTLGQGPEFLTYFQNEAQLEKSRLLSDRFSAERPKGSFSTLEIQRTEQGDSAMYLCASSEDRDREDTIYFGEGSWLTVV.